The entry below describes one T cell receptor beta chain. This sample is drawn from a study of T cell responses to AZD1222 COVID-19 vaccine. Generated by immunoSEQ multiplex PCR, the TCRdb table keeps only in-frame clones and is missing some. Seen here are about 57,000 clones, about 86% observed once, and the top ten hold about a sixth. Germline V gene lookup returns CDR1 LNHDA and CDR2 SQIVND (reference sequence). Trimming took off 3 bases at V and 6 bases at J, with 11 bases between the two ends. The CDR3 runs 13 residues. This clonotype was obtained from an adult in good health. The rearrangement links TRBV19 to TRBJ1-1; D not certain. Source: peripheral blood, taken on day 0 of AZD1222 vaccination. The CDR3 loop reads CASSIKIVAEAFF. CDR3 sequence (DNA): TGTGCCAGTAGTATTAAGATCGTCGCTGAAGCTTTCTTT.